This TCR beta chain is drawn from a study of CD8 T cells in Susac syndrome. Study-level findings and limits: Clonal CD8+ expansion in Susac was highest in TEMRA cells and active patients. Susac-specific public clones were found in both the total CD8+ and the CD8+ TEMRA repertoires, with about 17 in the former and roughly 5 in the latter.

The RNA, about 0.45 to 1 ug, was put through reverse transcription using random hexamers. Coverage of TCR beta CDR3 amplification by immunoSEQ multiplex PCR extended to 54 Vbeta and 13 Jbeta. One entry per CDR3 protein results from TCRdb running MiXCR on the immunoSEQ multiplex PCR reads. The sample shows about 190,000 distinct CDR3 sequences, about 95% of them seen only once. The count of this clonotype is one. The antigen is not known. TCR beta from blood CD8+ and CD4+ T cells was sequenced. This clonotype was obtained from a human donor with Susac syndrome. The sample was CD8+ T cells from PBMCs.

The CDR3 is CSARDGNEQFF. The CDR3 DNA is TGCAGTGCTAGAGACGGGAATGAGCAGTTCTTC. The genes are TRBV20-1 and TRBJ2-1; no firm D call. Germline CDR1 reads DFQATT; CDR2 reads SNEGSKA (reference sequence). The length of the CDR3 is 11 residues. The V end was cut by 0 bases, the J end by 7 bases, with 4 bases between.